This entry concerns a single T cell receptor beta chain. Its antigen is not known. V dropped 0 bases and J dropped 2 bases, with 14 bases sitting between them. CDR1 and CDR2 from the germline V gene are SQVTM and ANQGSEA. This CDR3 has 15 amino acids. This sample was included in a study of cytomegalovirus exposure and HLA in healthy donors. Study-wide results and caveats: Many donors carried some public TCRs, although rarity characterized most TCR sequences.

Only in-frame clones appear in the TCRdb table, and some are missing; sequencing was by immunoSEQ multiplex PCR. The data show under 200,000 clones, roughly 86% seen once. V is TRBV29-1 and J is TRBJ2-7; perhaps TRBD2 as D (7 bases). The sample comprised PBMCs. This receptor was taken from a man between 18 and 35 years old in good health and CMV-seropositive. CDR3 nucleotide sequence: TGCAGCGTTGAAGATCGGGGGGACACGACCTACGAGCAGTACTTC. Its translation: CSVEDRGDTTYEQYF.